This T cell receptor (beta chain) derives from a study of Ad26.COV2.S vaccination and SARS-CoV-2 variants. Findings of the study overall: It was reported that spike-specific CD8+ and CD4+ T cell responses were substantially broad after vaccination. Placebo and vaccine recipients had non-spike TCR breadth that was similar.

The treatment is: around 19 received Ad26.COV2.S at low or high dose, single or two shots; roughly 5 received placebo; per-sample allocation not given. Vaccine and placebo recipients were sampled on day 63 after the first injection. An Ad26 vector expressing Wuhan-strain SARS-CoV-2 spike served as the vaccine. Measured with immunoSEQ multiplex PCR; TCRdb has only the in-frame clones, and not every one. The data show around 340,000 clones, with around 89% seen just once and 5% held by the top ten. A remark on this clone: Its antigen is not known.

Trimming removed 0 bases at V and 4 bases at J, with 14 bases between. This CDR3 has 15 amino acids. CDR1 is SGHRS, CDR2 YFSETQ, per germline. The genes are TRBV5-1 and TRBJ2-7, with D possibly TRBD1 on 5 matching bases. The input for sequencing was peripheral blood, taken in a trial of Ad26.COV2.S vaccine versus placebo. This TCR was sampled from a person aged 18-65 years who received the Ad26.COV2.S COVID-19 vaccine or a placebo. The CDR3 region has the DNA TGCGCCAGCAGCTTGGGGTCAGGGATAGGGTACGAGCAGTACTTC. This sequence encodes CASSLGSGIGYEQYF.